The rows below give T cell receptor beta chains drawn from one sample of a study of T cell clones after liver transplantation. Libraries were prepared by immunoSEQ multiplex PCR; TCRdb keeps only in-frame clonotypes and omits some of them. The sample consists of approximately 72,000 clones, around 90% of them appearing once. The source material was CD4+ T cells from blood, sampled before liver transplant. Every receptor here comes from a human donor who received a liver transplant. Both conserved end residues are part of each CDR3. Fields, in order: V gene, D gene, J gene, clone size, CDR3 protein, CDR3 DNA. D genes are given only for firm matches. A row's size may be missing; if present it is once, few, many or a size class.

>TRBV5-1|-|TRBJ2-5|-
CASSPGGRTQETQYF
TGCGCCAGCAGCCCCGGAGGGAGAACTCAAGAGACCCAGTACTTC
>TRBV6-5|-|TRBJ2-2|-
CASRSHTSYTGELFF
TGTGCCAGCAGATCCCATACTAGTTACACCGGGGAGCTGTTTTTT
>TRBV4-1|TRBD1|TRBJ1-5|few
CASSQPNRGPNQPQHF
TGCGCCAGCAGCCAACCTAACAGGGGGCCGAATCAGCCCCAGCATTTT
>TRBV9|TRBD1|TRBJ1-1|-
CASSVAPGTGGENTEAFF
TGTGCCAGCAGCGTAGCTCCTGGGACAGGGGGCGAGAACACTGAAGCTTTCTTT
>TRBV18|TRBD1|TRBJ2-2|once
CASSPPGTGGADGELFF
TGTGCCAGCTCACCCCCCGGGACAGGGGGCGCGGACGGGGAGCTGTTTTTT
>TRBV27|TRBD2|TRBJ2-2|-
CASSPRLAGVGPTGELFF
TGTGCCAGCAGTCCCCGACTAGCGGGAGTGGGCCCCACCGGGGAGCTGTTTTTT
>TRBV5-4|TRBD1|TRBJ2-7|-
CASSLVVGQGAHEQYF
TGTGCCAGCAGCTTGGTGGTGGGACAGGGGGCCCACGAGCAGTACTTC
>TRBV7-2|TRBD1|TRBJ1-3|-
CASSHPGTASGNTIYF
TGTGCCAGCAGCCATCCCGGGACAGCCTCTGGAAACACCATATATTTT
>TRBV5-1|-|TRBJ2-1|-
CASSLLGLQADYNEQFF
TGCGCCAGCAGCTTGCTCGGCTTGCAGGCGGACTACAATGAGCAGTTCTTC
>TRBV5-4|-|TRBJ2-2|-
CASSFTQPGGELFF
TGTGCCAGCAGCTTTACACAACCCGGCGGGGAGCTGTTTTTT
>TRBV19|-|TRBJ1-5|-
CASSMDGGRRQYFNQPQHF
TGTGCCAGTAGTATGGACGGAGGGCGCAGACAGTACTTCAATCAGCCCCAGCATTTT
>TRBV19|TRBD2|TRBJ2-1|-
CASSISSSGRINSAYNEQFF
TGTGCCAGTAGTATATCGTCTAGCGGGAGGATAAACTCAGCCTACAATGAGCAGTTCTTC
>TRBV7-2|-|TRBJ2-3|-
CASSKSAQGTDTQYF
TGTGCCAGCAGCAAATCAGCGCAGGGCACAGATACGCAGTATTTT
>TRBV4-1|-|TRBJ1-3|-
CASSQDLGDTIYF
TGCGCCAGCAGCCAAGATTTGGGTGACACCATATATTTT
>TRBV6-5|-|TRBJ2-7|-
CASSYDSYYYEQYF
TGTGCCAGCAGTTACGACAGCTACTACTACGAGCAGTACTTC
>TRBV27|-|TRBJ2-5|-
CASSFWGPGQGSGGETQYF
TGTGCCAGCAGTTTTTGGGGCCCGGGACAGGGAAGCGGGGGAGAGACCCAGTACTTC
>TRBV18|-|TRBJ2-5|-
CASSPVPKGETQYF
TGTGCCAGCTCACCCGTGCCCAAGGGAGAGACCCAGTACTTC
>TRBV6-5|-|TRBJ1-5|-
CASSSSRNQPQHF
TGTGCCAGCAGTTCCAGCAGAAATCAGCCCCAGCATTTT
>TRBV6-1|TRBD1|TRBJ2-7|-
CASTLDRVNEQYF
TGTGCCAGCACACTCGACAGGGTAAACGAGCAGTACTTC
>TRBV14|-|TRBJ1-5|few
CASSQNVAYSNQPQHF
TGTGCCAGCAGCCAAAATGTGGCATATAGCAATCAGCCCCAGCATTTT
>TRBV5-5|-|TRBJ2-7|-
CASSLAAGHIYEQYF
TGTGCCAGCAGCTTGGCCGCGGGACACATCTACGAGCAGTACTTC
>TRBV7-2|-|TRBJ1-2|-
CASSPTRGPYGYTF
TGTGCCAGCAGCCCGACGCGGGGGCCCTATGGCTACACCTTC
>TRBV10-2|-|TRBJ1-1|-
CASISQILNTEAFF
TGCGCCAGCATATCCCAGATTTTGAACACTGAAGCTTTCTTT
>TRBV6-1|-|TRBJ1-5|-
CASRVLLNQPQHF
TGTGCCAGCAGGGTGCTGCTCAATCAGCCCCAGCATTTT
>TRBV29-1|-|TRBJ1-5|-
CSVDEEGNQPQHF
TGCAGCGTTGACGAAGAAGGCAATCAGCCCCAGCATTTT
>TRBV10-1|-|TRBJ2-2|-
CASRGGLTGELFF
TGCGCCAGCAGAGGAGGGCTGACCGGGGAGCTGTTTTTT
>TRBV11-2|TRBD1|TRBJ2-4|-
CASRTQQGSLAKNIQYF
TGTGCCAGCAGGACCCAACAGGGGTCACTAGCCAAAAACATTCAGTACTTC
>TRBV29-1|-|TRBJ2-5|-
CSVRMVGETQYF
TGCAGCGTTAGGATGGTGGGGGAGACCCAGTACTTC
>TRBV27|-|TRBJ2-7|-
CASSSRGLTYEQYF
TGTGCCAGCAGTTCACGCGGGTTAACCTACGAGCAGTACTTC
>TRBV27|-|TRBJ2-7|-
CASSRVGGVSYEQYF
TGTGCCAGCAGTCGGGTGGGGGGCGTCTCCTACGAGCAGTACTTC
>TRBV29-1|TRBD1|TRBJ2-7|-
CSVLRGLTGEQYF
TGCAGCGTTCTGAGGGGGCTAACGGGCGAGCAGTACTTC
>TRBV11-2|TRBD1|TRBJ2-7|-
CASSNTGGEQYF
TGTGCCAGCAGCAATACAGGGGGCGAGCAGTACTTC
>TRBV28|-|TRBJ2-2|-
CASSWGVTGELFF
TGTGCCAGCAGTTGGGGGGTCACCGGGGAGCTGTTTTTT
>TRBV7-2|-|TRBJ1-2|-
CASSRASNYGYTF
TGTGCCAGCAGCAGGGCCTCTAACTATGGCTACACCTTC
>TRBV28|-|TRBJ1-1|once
CASSSYLGLRNTEAFF
TGTGCCAGCAGTTCATATCTTGGATTAAGGAACACTGAAGCTTTCTTT
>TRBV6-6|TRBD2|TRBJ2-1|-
CASSQLSGRAGNEQFF
TGTGCCAGCAGCCAACTGTCCGGGAGGGCCGGAAATGAGCAGTTCTTC
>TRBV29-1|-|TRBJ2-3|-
CSVAQTLTDTQYF
TGCAGCGTTGCACAGACCCTCACAGATACGCAGTATTTT
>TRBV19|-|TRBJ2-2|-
CASSIGTVAGELFF
TGTGCCAGTAGTATAGGCACAGTTGCCGGGGAGCTGTTTTTT
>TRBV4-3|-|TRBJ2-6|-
CASSQELGAGWEANVLTF
TGCGCCAGCAGCCAAGAACTTGGGGCAGGGTGGGAGGCCAACGTCCTGACTTTC
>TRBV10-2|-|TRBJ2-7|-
CASIPGISYEQYF
TGCGCCAGCATACCGGGAATCTCCTACGAGCAGTACTTC
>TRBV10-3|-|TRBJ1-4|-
CAIKSATNEKLFF
TGTGCCATCAAGAGTGCAACTAATGAAAAACTGTTTTTT
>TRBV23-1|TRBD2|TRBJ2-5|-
CASSQSRVVAGGAQETQYF
TGCGCCAGCAGTCAATCGCGTGTGGTAGCGGGAGGTGCACAAGAGACCCAGTACTTC